This is a list of T cell receptor beta chains from one sample in a study of Ad26.COV2.S vaccination and SARS-CoV-2 variants. The data were produced by immunoSEQ multiplex PCR, yet TCRdb's version contains in-frame clones alone and is incomplete. The data hold roughly 380,000 clones, with over 75% observed a single time. The sequences come from peripheral blood, collected in a trial of Ad26.COV2.S vaccine versus placebo. These receptors were obtained from a person aged 18 to 65 who received the Ad26.COV2.S COVID-19 vaccine or a placebo. Each CDR3 is given with its conserved first and last residue. D genes are given only for firm matches. Expanded clones are given a class, and other clones once, few, many or no size at all.

cdr3_nt	cdr3_aa	v_call	j_call	d_call	clone_size
TGCGCCAGCAGTGAGTTAACAGGCCAAGGGGGCACAGATACGCAGTATTTT	CASSELTGQGGTDTQYF	TRBV10-2	TRBJ2-3	NA	NA
TGTGCCTGGAGAGCCAGGGGGTCCGAAAAACTGTTTTTT	CAWRARGSEKLFF	TRBV30	TRBJ1-4	TRBD1	once
TGCGCCAGCAGCCCTGGACAGGGGCTATGGAATTCACCCCTCCACTTT	CASSPGQGLWNSPLHF	TRBV4-3	TRBJ1-6	TRBD1	NA
TGTGCCAGCAGCTTAGACAGGGGGAATCAGCCCCAGCATTTT	CASSLDRGNQPQHF	TRBV6-2/TRBV6-3	TRBJ1-5	TRBD1	NA
TGCGCCAGCAGCTTGGAATTTACATGGGGGAATGAGCAGTTCTTC	CASSLEFTWGNEQFF	TRBV5-1	TRBJ2-1	NA	NA
TGTGCCAGCAGTTTGACAGAGAACGGCGAGCAGTACTTC	CASSLTENGEQYF	TRBV12-3/TRBV12-4	TRBJ2-7	NA	NA
TGTGCCAGCAGCCAAGGACAGGGTGAGGAAAAACTGTTTTTT	CASSQGQGEEKLFF	TRBV3-1/TRBV3-2	TRBJ1-4	TRBD1	NA
TGTGCCAGTAGTATGGGACAGGGGGCTTACGAGCAGTACTTC	CASSMGQGAYEQYF	TRBV19	TRBJ2-7	TRBD1	NA
TGTGCCAGCAGTTCCGCCTACGAGCAGTACTTC	CASSSAYEQYF	TRBV6-6	TRBJ2-7	NA	NA
TGTGCAAGTCGCGAGGGACTAGCGGGGGCCAACAATGAGCAGTTCTTC	CASREGLAGANNEQFF	TRBV12-2	TRBJ2-1	NA	NA
TGTGCCAGCTCTAACGCAGATCGCTCGGGGGAGCTGTTTTTT	CASSNADRSGELFF	TRBV18	TRBJ2-2	NA	NA
TGTGCCAGCGGGGAAGGAGGGAGCTGGGAGCTGTTTTTT	CASGEGGSWELFF	TRBV28	TRBJ2-2	NA	NA
TGCGCCAGCAGCCAATTTTACTCTCAAGGCGAAAAACTGTTTTTT	CASSQFYSQGEKLFF	TRBV4-1	TRBJ1-4	NA	few
TGTGCCAGCAGCGTCGGCGGACAGGGACCCTACGAGCAGTACTTC	CASSVGGQGPYEQYF	TRBV7-2	TRBJ2-7	TRBD1	NA
TGTGCCAGTAGTTTGGGGACAGGGACCTACGAGCAGTACTTC	CASSLGTGTYEQYF	TRBV19	TRBJ2-7	TRBD1	NA
TGTGCCAGCAGCTCTCGACTAGCGGGGGGCCTGAACACCGGGGAGCTGTTTTTT	CASSSRLAGGLNTGELFF	TRBV7-8	TRBJ2-2	TRBD2	NA
TGCGCCAGCAGCTCGACAGGGACTGAAGCTTTCTTT	CASSSTGTEAFF	TRBV5-1	TRBJ1-1	TRBD1	few
TGTGCCAGCAGCTTAGCGGGGAGCTACGAGCAGTACTTC	CASSLAGSYEQYF	TRBV7-9	TRBJ2-7	NA	NA
TGTGCCAGCACCTTCAGGGGTTCACCCCTCCACTTT	CASTFRGSPLHF	TRBV27	TRBJ1-6	NA	NA
TGTGCCAGTAGTATGGGGACGAGCTCCTACAATGAGCAGTTCTTC	CASSMGTSSYNEQFF	TRBV19	TRBJ2-1	NA	once
TGTGCCAGCAGCGATACATTTGACGGGAATCAGCCCCAGCATTTT	CASSDTFDGNQPQHF	TRBV7-3	TRBJ1-5	NA	NA
TGCGCCAGCAGCCAAGGTCGAGGGTCGATTAATGAAAAACTGTTTTTT	CASSQGRGSINEKLFF	TRBV4-3	TRBJ1-4	NA	NA
TGTGCCTGGAGTTCGGCCTCCTACAATGAGCAGTTCTTC	CAWSSASYNEQFF	TRBV30	TRBJ2-1	NA	NA
TGTGCCAGCAGCCATTGGGCACGGGCTGGCTACACCTTC	CASSHWARAGYTF	TRBV4-2	TRBJ1-2	NA	NA
TGTGCCAGCAGCTCTGGACTTCTAGACTACGAGCAGTACTTC	CASSSGLLDYEQYF	TRBV7-2	TRBJ2-7	NA	NA
TGTGCCAGCAGCTTAGAGAAGAGGGCCGCAACTAATGAAAAACTGTTTTTT	CASSLEKRAATNEKLFF	TRBV7-2	TRBJ1-4	NA	NA
TGCGCCAGCAGCTTTGGGGACAGGGCGGGAGGCTACACCTTC	CASSFGDRAGGYTF	TRBV5-1	TRBJ1-2	TRBD1	NA
TGTGCCAGCAGCAGCCCGGGACTAGGAGGAACCGGGGAGCTGTTTTTT	CASSSPGLGGTGELFF	TRBV6-2/TRBV6-3	TRBJ2-2	TRBD2	NA
TGTGCCAGCAGTTACCGGGGAGATACGCAGTATTTT	CASSYRGDTQYF	TRBV6-2/TRBV6-3	TRBJ2-3	NA	NA
TGTGCGGGGAGCCGGGCAGCCTCTCCGGCGGGCTATGGCTACACCTTC	CAGSRAASPAGYGYTF	TRBV28	TRBJ1-2	NA	NA
TGTGCCAGCAGCACTCGGACAGGGGGGGCATGGGGCACTGAAGCTTTCTTT	CASSTRTGGAWGTEAFF	TRBV5-4	TRBJ1-1	TRBD1	NA
TGCGCCAGCAGCCAAGTTGGTTCCGGGAACTCACCCCTCCACTTT	CASSQVGSGNSPLHF	TRBV4-3	TRBJ1-6	NA	NA
TGTGCCAGCAGCTTAGGAGGGACGCGAGGGCGTACGCAGTATTTT	CASSLGGTRGRTQYF	TRBV5-6	TRBJ2-3	NA	NA
TGTGCCAGCAGCCAAGTCGGGCTAGCGGGGGCCGACAGGAACTTC	CASSQVGLAGADRNF	TRBV4-2	TRBJ2-7	TRBD2	NA
TGTGCCAGCAGCTTAGATGGGGACAGGGGTTACGAGCAGTACTTC	CASSLDGDRGYEQYF	TRBV11-2	TRBJ2-7	TRBD1	NA
TGCGCCAGCAGCTTGGTAACAGGCAGAGATACGCAGTATTTT	CASSLVTGRDTQYF	TRBV5-1	TRBJ2-3	NA	NA
TGTGCCAGAAGCTCCGTGCGGGACAGGGGGCGAGATACGCAGTATTTT	CARSSVRDRGRDTQYF	TRBV5-3	TRBJ2-3	TRBD1	NA
TGTGCCAGCAGCCCAACTACAGGGGGTCCTGGAAACACCATATATTTT	CASSPTTGGPGNTIYF	TRBV11-2	TRBJ1-3	TRBD1	NA
TGTGCCAGCAGGGGCCGGCCAGAGTGGGGAAACACCATATATTTT	CASRGRPEWGNTIYF	TRBV25-1	TRBJ1-3	NA	NA
TGTGCCAGCAGCTTGGGGTTCGGGAGCTCCTACAATGAGCAGTTCTTC	CASSLGFGSSYNEQFF	TRBV5-6	TRBJ2-1	NA	NA
TGCAGCGTTGAGGGGGGTGGTTCACCCCTCCACTTT	CSVEGGGSPLHF	TRBV29-1	TRBJ1-6	NA	NA
TGTGCCAGCAGTTTATTCGATGAGCAGTTCTTC	CASSLFDEQFF	TRBV6-2/TRBV6-3	TRBJ2-1	NA	NA
TGTGCCAGTAGTCCTGGGGACAGATCCACCGGGGAGCTGTTTTTT	CASSPGDRSTGELFF	TRBV19	TRBJ2-2	TRBD1	NA
TGTGCCACCAGCAGAGATCGGGGCCATGAGCAGTTCTTC	CATSRDRGHEQFF	TRBV15	TRBJ2-1	NA	once
TGTGCCAGCAGCTTAGACCTCCAGGGGAGTGGTGAAAAACTGTTTTTT	CASSLDLQGSGEKLFF	TRBV7-2	TRBJ1-4	NA	few
TGCAGCGTTGATAAGGCAGGGGCCTACGAGCAGTACTTC	CSVDKAGAYEQYF	TRBV29-1	TRBJ2-7	NA	NA
TGTGCCAGCAGCTTGGACAGTCTAGCCCGTAATGAAAAACTGTTTTTT	CASSLDSLARNEKLFF	TRBV5-6	TRBJ1-4	NA	NA
TGTGCCACGAATCTTGGCCAGGGGTCCCAAGAGACCCAGTACTTC	CATNLGQGSQETQYF	TRBV15	TRBJ2-5	NA	NA
TGCGCCAGCAGCTTGACAAGCGGGGAGAGCAATGAGCAGTTCTTC	CASSLTSGESNEQFF	TRBV5-1	TRBJ2-1	TRBD2	NA
TGTGCCAGCAGCCAAGGCCAGCCCTACGAGCAGTACTTC	CASSQGQPYEQYF	TRBV4-2	TRBJ2-7	NA	few
TGTGCCAGCTCACCAGACAGAGTCTATGGCTACACCTTC	CASSPDRVYGYTF	TRBV18	TRBJ1-2	NA	NA
TGTGCCAGCAGTGCAAACTCGGGAATCACTGAAGCTTTCTTT	CASSANSGITEAFF	TRBV7-2	TRBJ1-1	NA	NA
TGTGCCACCAGTGATTTAAGGGAGAGCTCCTACAATGAGCAGTTCTTC	CATSDLRESSYNEQFF	TRBV24-1	TRBJ2-1	NA	NA
TGTGCCAGCAGTTTGTCTAGCGGAAATGAGCAGTTCTTC	CASSLSSGNEQFF	TRBV28	TRBJ2-1	TRBD2	once
TGTGCCAGCAGTCCACGGACAGAGCCCTACGAGCAGTACTTC	CASSPRTEPYEQYF	TRBV27	TRBJ2-7	NA	NA
TGTGCCAGCAGTTACTCGATGGCGGGGGCAACTGGAAACACCATATATTTT	CASSYSMAGATGNTIYF	TRBV6-2/TRBV6-3	TRBJ1-3	NA	NA
TGTGCCAGCAGCCAAGATTTGGACAGGGACAATGGCTACACCTTC	CASSQDLDRDNGYTF	TRBV4-2	TRBJ1-2	TRBD1	few
TGTGCCAGCAGCCGGGGACAGGGTGAATGGAATGAGCAGTTCTTC	CASSRGQGEWNEQFF	TRBV7-8	TRBJ2-1	TRBD1	NA
TGTGCCAGCAAGGGATCCGTCCGCTATGGCTACACCTTC	CASKGSVRYGYTF	TRBV5-6	TRBJ1-2	NA	NA